This entry lists 23 T cell receptor beta chains sequenced from one sample in a study of T cell responses to AZD1222 COVID-19 vaccine. Repertoires were generated with immunoSEQ multiplex PCR, while TCRdb's copy carries only in-frame clones and drops some. The profile shows around 110,000 clones, 70% to 90% of them singletons. Material: peripheral blood, obtained 28 days after the second AZD1222 dose. The receptors shown here come from an adult who received the AZD1222 COVID-19 vaccine.

Only one count was recorded for this clone. The chain is built from TRBV12-3 or TRBV12-4 and TRBJ1-1; maybe TRBD1 (6 bases). The CDR3 spans 12 residues. V lost 5 bases to trimming and J lost 10 bases, with 14 bases between them. CDR3 in DNA: TGTGCCAGCAGTCCCGGGCGCAGGGGAGCTTTCTTT. Its translation: CASSPGRRGAFF.

This clone has a single count. The CDR3 reads CASSTPGQGFNEKLFF. CDR3 bases: TGTGCCAGCAGTACTCCGGGACAGGGCTTTAATGAAAAACTGTTTTTT. V usage is TRBV28 and J usage is TRBJ1-4, with TRBD1 matching over 9 bases. The CDR3 runs to 16 residues. Germline V gene lookup returns CDR1 MDHEN and CDR2 SYDVKM. V dropped 5 bases and J dropped 4; count of bases not matched to a gene: 8. Looking up the rest from reference TRBV28 and TRBJ1-4 gives the full variable domain: DVKVTQSSRYLVKRTGEKVFLECVQDMDHENMFWYRQDPGLGLRLIYFSYDVKMKEKGDIPEGYSVSREKKERFSLILESASTNQTSMYLCASSTPGQGFNEKLFFGSGTQLSVL.

This rearrangement joins TRBV28 to TRBJ2-3; 8 nucleotides line up with TRBD2. Losses at the gene ends were 4 bases for V and 6 bases for J; bases not matched to a gene: 9. This CDR3 spans 15 amino acids. Looked up from germline, CDR1 is MDHEN and CDR2 is SYDVKM. For the CDR3, the DNA is TGTGCCAGCAGTTCAAGTGGGACTAGTTTTGATACGCAGTATTTT. Translation gives CASSSSGTSFDTQYF.

This clone was detected only once. This sequence joins TRBV24-1 and TRBJ1-5; the match to TRBD1 covers 7 bases. J was trimmed by 3 bases and V by 5 bases; bases with no gene match: 6. The germline V gene encodes CDR1 KGHDR and CDR2 SFDVKD. The CDR3 sequence is 15 residues long. The CDR3 protein is CATSGWDSNNQPQHF. CDR3 nucleotide sequence: TGTGCCACCAGTGGATGGGACAGCAACAATCAGCCCCAGCATTTT.

The chain employs TRBV25-1 and TRBJ2-5; possibly TRBD1 for D (6 bases). The germline V gene encodes CDR1 MGHDK and CDR2 SYGVNS. The ends were cut back, 4 bases at V and 2 bases at J, with 11 bases in the middle. The CDR3 loop spans 14 amino acids. CDR3 residues: CASSGRGQQETQYF. CDR3 in DNA: TGTGCCAGCAGTGGTAGAGGACAGCAAGAGACCCAGTACTTC.

The V call is TRBV4-3, the J call TRBJ1-2; D ambiguous. CDR1 is LGHNA and CDR2 is YSLEER in the germline V gene. V was clipped by 0 bases and J by 2 bases, with 4 bases between them. CDR3 length equals 13 residues. This chain's CDR3 is CASSQDLNYGYTF. Written as DNA, the CDR3 is TGCGCCAGCAGCCAAGATCTGAACTATGGCTACACCTTC.

The CDR3 DNA is TGTGCCACCAGTGGCCAGGGACAGGGAGGAGGAGAGACCCAGTACTTC. This translates into CATSGQGQGGGETQYF. This chain joins TRBV24-1 and TRBJ2-5; 9 nucleotides agree with TRBD1. Trimming cost V 5 bases and J 4 bases; bases outside gene matches: 10. The CDR3 is 16 amino acids. Germline assignment: CDR1 KGHDR and CDR2 SFDVKD.

This chain joins TRBV5-4 and TRBJ2-7; D is perhaps TRBD1 (6 bases). Germline lookup yields CDR1 SGHNT and CDR2 YYREEE (reference sequence). This CDR3 has 13 residues. V lost 0 bases, J lost 5 bases, and 9 bases lay in between. The CDR3 coding sequence is TGTGCCAGCAGCTTGGGGGGGCGCGACGAGCAGTACTTC. It is translated as CASSLGGRDEQYF.

The gene calls are TRBV18 and TRBJ1-4; 7 bases map to TRBD1. The V gene's germline CDR1 is KGHSH and CDR2 LQKENI. Trimming took 5 bases from V and 8 from J; bases not matched to a gene: 20. The CDR3 runs 18 residues. This CDR3 is CASSNNRDRNRLNEKLFF. The DNA of the CDR3 is TGTGCCAGCTCAAACAACCGGGACAGAAACAGGCTAAACGAAAAACTGTTTTTT.

The chain uses TRBV5-1 and TRBJ1-1; maybe TRBD1 (6 bases). CDR3 length equals 16 residues. Germline V CDR1 and CDR2: SGHRS, YFSETQ. V lost 4 bases and J lost 0, with 16 bases in between. The DNA for the CDR3 is TGCGCCAGCAGCCCATACCCAGGGGAATTGAACACTGAAGCTTTCTTT. This translates into CASSPYPGELNTEAFF.

This chain connects TRBV27 to TRBJ1-1; D perhaps matches TRBD1 (5 bases). Trimming cost V 5 bases and J 2 bases, with 12 bases left between them. This CDR3 region has 14 residues. Germline assignment: CDR1 MNHEY and CDR2 SMNVEV (reference sequence). CDR3 in amino acids: CASSETDSNTEAFF. CDR3 bases: TGTGCCAGCAGTGAGACCGACAGTAACACTGAAGCTTTCTTT.

The chain couples TRBV6-5 to TRBJ1-1; TRBD1 agrees at 10 bases. Germline trimming cut 6 bases from V and 8 bases from J; bases unmatched to any gene: 6. Germline values: CDR1 MNHEY, CDR2 SVGAGI. This CDR3 is built from 13 residues. CDR3 region: CASRRQGANEAFF. In DNA, the CDR3 is TGTGCCAGCAGAAGACAGGGGGCTAACGAAGCTTTCTTT.

This clone was seen only once. The gene calls are TRBV27 and TRBJ1-2, with D tentatively TRBD1 (6 bases). The CDR3 loop spans 12 amino acids. Trimming stripped 5 bases from V and 9 bases from J, with 13 bases between. CDR1 and CDR2 from the germline V gene are MNHEY and SMNVEV (reference sequence). The CDR3 DNA sequence: TGTGCCAGCAGTCAACAGGGTCAAAGCTACACCTTC. Translation: CASSQQGQSYTF.

J is TRBJ1-5 and V is TRBV9, with D uncertain. This CDR3 is 14 amino acids long. V lost 0 bases to trimming and J lost 1 base, with 5 bases between them. Germline values: CDR1 SGDLS, CDR2 YYNGEE. For the CDR3, the DNA is TGTGCCAGCAGCGTAGGAGGGAGCAATCAGCCCCAGCATTTT. Amino acid sequence: CASSVGGSNQPQHF.

V is TRBV9 and J is TRBJ1-2; D uncertain. This CDR3 comprises 14 residues. The V end lost 0 bases, the J end lost 8 bases, and 14 bases lay between the germline ends. Germline V gene data show CDR1 as SGDLS and CDR2 as YYNGEE. The chain's CDR3 is CASSVALNTWGYTF. CDR3 in DNA: TGTGCCAGCAGCGTAGCTCTGAACACTTGGGGCTACACCTTC.

The chain recombines TRBV24-1 with TRBJ1-1; the D gene is possibly TRBD1 (6 bases). The ends were cut back, 4 bases at V and 2 bases at J, with 16 bases in the middle. The germline V gene has CDR1 KGHDR and CDR2 SFDVKD. The CDR3 is 16 residues long. The chain's CDR3 is CATSDGGAQGNTEAFF. The CDR3 coding sequence is TGTGCCACCAGTGACGGGGGGGCTCAGGGTAACACTGAAGCTTTCTTT.

The gene calls are TRBV28 and TRBJ2-1; no clear D gene. The germline V gene encodes CDR1 MDHEN and CDR2 SYDVKM. V was clipped by 7 bases and J by 4 bases, with 5 bases between them. This CDR3 region has 11 residues. CDR3 nucleotides: TGTGCCAGCACCAAATACAATGAGCAGTTCTTC. As protein: CASTKYNEQFF.

The rearrangement joins TRBV19 to TRBJ2-7; TRBD2 might be the D (5 bases). V was trimmed by 5 bases and J by 2 bases, leaving 13 bases between them. In germline, CDR1 is LNHDA, CDR2 SQIVND (reference sequence). The CDR3 length is 14 residues. DNA of the CDR3: TGTGCCAGTAGTCAGTTAGAGGGCCCCTACGAGCAGTACTTC. Translated: CASSQLEGPYEQYF.

The chain carries TRBV28 and TRBJ1-5; TRBD1 matches 11 bases. Germline-derived CDR1 and CDR2 are MDHEN and SYDVKM. This CDR3 is built from 15 residues. Trimming took 6 bases from V and 2 from J; bases not matched to a gene: 3. CDR3 in amino acids: CASRDRGLGNQPQHF. In nucleotides, the CDR3 is TGTGCCAGCAGGGACAGGGGGCTGGGCAATCAGCCCCAGCATTTT.

The chain employs TRBV2 and TRBJ2-3; 8 bases align to TRBD1. Germline trimming cut 6 bases from V and 6 bases from J; bases unmatched to any gene: 8. The length of the CDR3 is 14 residues. Germline CDR1 SNHLY, CDR2 FYNNEI. CDR3 coding DNA: TGTGCCAGCAGGGACGGACAGGGAAAGGATACGCAGTATTTT. Its protein product is CASRDGQGKDTQYF.

This clone was detected only once. J is TRBJ2-2 and V is TRBV5-1; D is unresolved. Trimming left V 0 bases short and J 4 bases short, with 10 bases between. Germline-derived CDR1 and CDR2 are SGHRS and YFSETQ. The CDR3 contains 15 residues. In DNA, the CDR3 is TGCGCCAGCAGCTTGGCGGGTAGAACCACCGGGGAGCTGTTTTTT. It is translated as CASSLAGRTTGELFF.

The V call is TRBV7-2, the J call TRBJ1-2; D call uncertain. The length of the CDR3 is 14 residues. Per germline, CDR1 SGHTA and CDR2 FQGNSA. V was pared by 1 base and J by 6 bases, with 12 bases between. The CDR3 coding sequence is TGTGCCAGCAGCTTAGTGGGCGGATCCGATGGCTACACCTTC. It encodes CASSLVGGSDGYTF.

The chain combines TRBV15 with TRBJ1-3; TRBD1 might be the D (6 bases). V lost 0 bases to trimming and J lost 3 bases, with 6 bases between them. The CDR3 is 14 residues long. Germline-derived CDR1 and CDR2 are LNHNV and YYDKDF (reference sequence). The CDR3 is CATSRDRGGNTIYF. For the CDR3, the DNA is TGTGCCACCAGCAGAGACAGGGGTGGAAACACCATATATTTT.